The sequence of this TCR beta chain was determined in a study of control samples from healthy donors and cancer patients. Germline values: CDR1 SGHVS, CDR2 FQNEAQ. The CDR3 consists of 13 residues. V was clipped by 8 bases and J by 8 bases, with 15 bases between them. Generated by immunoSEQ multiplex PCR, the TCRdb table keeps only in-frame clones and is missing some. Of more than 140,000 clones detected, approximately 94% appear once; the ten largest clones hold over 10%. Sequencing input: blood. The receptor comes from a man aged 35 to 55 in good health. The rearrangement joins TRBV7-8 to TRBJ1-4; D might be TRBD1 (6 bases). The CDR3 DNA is TGTGCCAGCGGCCGGGACAAAAAGGAAAAACTGTTTTTT. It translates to CASGRDKKEKLFF. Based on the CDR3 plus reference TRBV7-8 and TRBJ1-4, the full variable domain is GAGVSQSPRYKVAKRGQDVALRCDPISGHVSLFWYQQALGQGPEFLTYFQNEAQLDKSGLPSDRFFAERPEGSVSTLKIQRTQQEDSAVYLCASGRDKKEKLFFGSGTQLSVL.